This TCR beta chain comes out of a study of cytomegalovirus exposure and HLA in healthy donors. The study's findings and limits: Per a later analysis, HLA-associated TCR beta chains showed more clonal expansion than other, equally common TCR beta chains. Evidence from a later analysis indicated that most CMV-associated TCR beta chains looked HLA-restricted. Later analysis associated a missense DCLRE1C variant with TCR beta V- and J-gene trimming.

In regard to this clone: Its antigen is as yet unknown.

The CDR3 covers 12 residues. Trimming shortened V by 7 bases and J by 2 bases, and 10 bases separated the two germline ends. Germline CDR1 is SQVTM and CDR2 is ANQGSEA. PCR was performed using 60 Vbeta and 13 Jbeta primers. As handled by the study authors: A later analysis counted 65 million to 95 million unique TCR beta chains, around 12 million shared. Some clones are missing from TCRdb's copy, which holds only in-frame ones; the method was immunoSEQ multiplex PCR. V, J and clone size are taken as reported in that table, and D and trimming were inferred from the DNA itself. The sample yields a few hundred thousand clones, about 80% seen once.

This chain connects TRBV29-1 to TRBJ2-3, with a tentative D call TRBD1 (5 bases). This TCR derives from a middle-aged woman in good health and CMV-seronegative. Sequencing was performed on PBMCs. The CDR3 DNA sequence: TGCAGCGCCCAGGACAACACAGATACGCAGTATTTT. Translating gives CSAQDNTDTQYF.